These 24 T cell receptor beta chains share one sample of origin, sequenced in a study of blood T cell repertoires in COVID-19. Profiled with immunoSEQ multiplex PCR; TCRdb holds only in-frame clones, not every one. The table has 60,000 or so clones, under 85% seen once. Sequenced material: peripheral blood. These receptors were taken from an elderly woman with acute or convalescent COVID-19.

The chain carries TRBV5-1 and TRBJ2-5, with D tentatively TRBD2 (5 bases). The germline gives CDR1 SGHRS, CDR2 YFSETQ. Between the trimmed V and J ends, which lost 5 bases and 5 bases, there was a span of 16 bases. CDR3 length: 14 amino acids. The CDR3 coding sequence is TGCGCCAGCAGTCAACTTTCCGGGGTGGAGACCCAGTACTTC. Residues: CASSQLSGVETQYF.

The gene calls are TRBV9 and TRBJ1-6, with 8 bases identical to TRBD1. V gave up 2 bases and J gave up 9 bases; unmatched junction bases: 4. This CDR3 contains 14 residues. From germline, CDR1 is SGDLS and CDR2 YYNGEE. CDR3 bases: TGTGCCAGCAGCGTTGGACAGGGACGTTCACCCCTCCACTTT. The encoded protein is CASSVGQGRSPLHF.

The DNA for the CDR3 is TGTGCCAGCAGCCTGGGAGGGAGGGGTTCCTACGAGCAGTACTTC. It yields the protein CASSLGGRGSYEQYF. V is TRBV3-1 (or the pseudogene TRBV3-2) and J is TRBJ2-7, with 7 bases fitting TRBD2. With V trimmed by 4 bases and J by 1 base, 7 bases remained unmatched. CDR3 length: 15 amino acids. Per the germline V gene, CDR1 is LGHDT and CDR2 is YNNKEL (reference sequence).

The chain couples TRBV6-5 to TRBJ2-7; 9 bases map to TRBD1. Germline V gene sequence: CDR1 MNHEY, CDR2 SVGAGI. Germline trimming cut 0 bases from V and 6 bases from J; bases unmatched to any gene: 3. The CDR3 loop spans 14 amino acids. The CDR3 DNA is TGTGCCAGCAGTTACTCTCGGACAGGGGCCGAGCAGTACTTC. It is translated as CASSYSRTGAEQYF.

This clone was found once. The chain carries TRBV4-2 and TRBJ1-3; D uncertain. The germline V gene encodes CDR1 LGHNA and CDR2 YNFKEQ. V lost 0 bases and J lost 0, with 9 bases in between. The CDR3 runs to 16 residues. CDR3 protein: CASSQETAHSGNTIYF. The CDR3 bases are TGTGCCAGCAGCCAAGAAACAGCTCACTCTGGAAACACCATATATTTT.

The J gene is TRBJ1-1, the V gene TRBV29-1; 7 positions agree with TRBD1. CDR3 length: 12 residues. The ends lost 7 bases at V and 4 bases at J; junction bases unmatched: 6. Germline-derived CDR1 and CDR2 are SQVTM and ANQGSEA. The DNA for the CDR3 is TGCAGCGCCCAAGGGGGCGGCACTGAAGCTTTCTTT. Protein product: CSAQGGGTEAFF.

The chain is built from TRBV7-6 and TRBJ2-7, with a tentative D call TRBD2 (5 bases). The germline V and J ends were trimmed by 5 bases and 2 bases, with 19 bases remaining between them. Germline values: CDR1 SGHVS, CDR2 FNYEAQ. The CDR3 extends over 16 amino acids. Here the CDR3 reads CASSPNRASGTYEQYF. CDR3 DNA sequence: TGTGCCAGCAGCCCGAATAGGGCGAGCGGTACCTACGAGCAGTACTTC.

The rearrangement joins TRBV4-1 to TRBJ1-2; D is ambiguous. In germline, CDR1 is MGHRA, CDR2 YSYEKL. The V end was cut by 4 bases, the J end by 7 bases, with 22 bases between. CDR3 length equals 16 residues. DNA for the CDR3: TGCGCCAGCAGCCCTCCCTCCGGGATAACCCCCGGTGGCTACACCTTC. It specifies CASSPPSGITPGGYTF.

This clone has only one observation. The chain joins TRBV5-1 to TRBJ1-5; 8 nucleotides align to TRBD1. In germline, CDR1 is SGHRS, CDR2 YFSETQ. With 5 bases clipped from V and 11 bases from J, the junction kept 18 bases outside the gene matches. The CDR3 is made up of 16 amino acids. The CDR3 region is CASSQGAGQLGPAQHF. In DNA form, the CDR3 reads TGCGCCAGCAGTCAGGGGGCGGGACAGCTCGGACCTGCCCAGCATTTT.

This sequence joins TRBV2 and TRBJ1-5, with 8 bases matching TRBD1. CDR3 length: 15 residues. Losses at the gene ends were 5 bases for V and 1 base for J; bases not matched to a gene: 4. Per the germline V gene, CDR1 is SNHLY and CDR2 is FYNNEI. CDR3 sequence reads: CASSFGQGSNQPQHF. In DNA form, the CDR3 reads TGTGCCAGCAGTTTCGGACAGGGAAGCAATCAGCCCCAGCATTTT.

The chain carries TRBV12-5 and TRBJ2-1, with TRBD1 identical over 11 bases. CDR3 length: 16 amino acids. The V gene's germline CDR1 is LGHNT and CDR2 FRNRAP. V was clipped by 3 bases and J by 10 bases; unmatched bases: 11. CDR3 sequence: CASGFSRDRGLREQFF. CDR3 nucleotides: TGTGCTAGTGGTTTCTCCCGGGACAGGGGGTTGCGGGAGCAGTTCTTC. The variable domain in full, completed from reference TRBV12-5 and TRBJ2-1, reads DARVTQTPRHKVTEMGQEVTMRCQPILGHNTVFWYRQTMMQGLELLAYFRNRAPLDDSGMPKDRFSAEMPDATLATLKIQPSEPRDSAVYFCASGFSRDRGLREQFFGPGTRLTVL.

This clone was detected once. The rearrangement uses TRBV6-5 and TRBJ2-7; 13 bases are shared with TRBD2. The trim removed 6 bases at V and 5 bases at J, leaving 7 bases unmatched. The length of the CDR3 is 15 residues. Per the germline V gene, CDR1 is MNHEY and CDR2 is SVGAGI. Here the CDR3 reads CASRLLAGGPHEQYF. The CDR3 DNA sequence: TGTGCCAGCAGGCTACTAGCGGGAGGGCCCCACGAGCAGTACTTC.

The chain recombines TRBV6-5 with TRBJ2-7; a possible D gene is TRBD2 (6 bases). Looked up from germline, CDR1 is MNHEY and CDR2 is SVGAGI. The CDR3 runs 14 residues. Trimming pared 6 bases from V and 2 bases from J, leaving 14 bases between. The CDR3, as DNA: TGTGCCAGCAGGACCCGGGACTCAGCCTACGAGCAGTACTTC. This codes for CASRTRDSAYEQYF.

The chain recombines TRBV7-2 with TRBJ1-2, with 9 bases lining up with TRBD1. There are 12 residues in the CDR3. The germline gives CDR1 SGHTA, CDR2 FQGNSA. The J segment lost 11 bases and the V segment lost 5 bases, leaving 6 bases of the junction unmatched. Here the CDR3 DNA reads TGTGCCAGCAGCCGGGACAGGGAACGGTACACCTTC. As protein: CASSRDRERYTF.

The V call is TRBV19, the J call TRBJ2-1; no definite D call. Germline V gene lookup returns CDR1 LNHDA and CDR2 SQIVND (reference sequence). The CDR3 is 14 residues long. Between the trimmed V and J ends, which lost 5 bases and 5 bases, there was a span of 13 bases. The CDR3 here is CASSLAGSDNEQFF. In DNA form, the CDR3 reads TGTGCCAGTAGTTTAGCTGGCTCAGACAATGAGCAGTTCTTC. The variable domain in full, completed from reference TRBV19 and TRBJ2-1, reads DGGITQSPKYLFRKEGQNVTLSCEQNLNHDAMYWYRQDPGQGLRLIYYSQIVNDFQKGDIAEGYSVSREKKESFPLTVTSAQKNPTAFYLCASSLAGSDNEQFFGPGTRLTVL.

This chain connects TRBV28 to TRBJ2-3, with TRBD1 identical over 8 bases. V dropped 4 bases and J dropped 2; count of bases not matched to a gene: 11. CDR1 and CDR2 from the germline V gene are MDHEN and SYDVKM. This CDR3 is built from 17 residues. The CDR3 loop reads CASSSPMGQADTDTQYF. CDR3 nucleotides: TGTGCCAGCAGTTCCCCGATGGGACAGGCCGACACAGATACGCAGTATTTT. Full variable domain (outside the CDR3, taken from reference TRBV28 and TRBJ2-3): DVKVTQSSRYLVKRTGEKVFLECVQDMDHENMFWYRQDPGLGLRLIYFSYDVKMKEKGDIPEGYSVSREKKERFSLILESASTNQTSMYLCASSSPMGQADTDTQYFGPGTRLTVL.

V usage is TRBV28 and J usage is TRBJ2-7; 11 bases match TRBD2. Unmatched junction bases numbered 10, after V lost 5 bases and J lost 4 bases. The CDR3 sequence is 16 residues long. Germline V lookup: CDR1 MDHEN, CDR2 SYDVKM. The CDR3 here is CASSVRSGRAGYEQYF. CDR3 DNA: TGTGCCAGCAGTGTCCGTAGCGGGAGGGCCGGTTACGAGCAGTACTTC.

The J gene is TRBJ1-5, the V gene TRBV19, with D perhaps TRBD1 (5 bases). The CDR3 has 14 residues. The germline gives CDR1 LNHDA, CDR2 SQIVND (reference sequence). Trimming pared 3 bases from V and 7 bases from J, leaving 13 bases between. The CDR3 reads CASSMRDFQQPQHF. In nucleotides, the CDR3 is TGTGCCAGTAGTATGCGGGACTTCCAACAGCCCCAGCATTTT.

For the CDR3, the DNA is TGTGCCAGCAGTTTAAACAGGGACACTGAAGCTTTCTTT. Translating it yields CASSLNRDTEAFF. This sequence joins TRBV6-2 or TRBV6-3 and TRBJ1-1; D possibly corresponds to TRBD1 (6 bases). Germline CDR1 MNHEY, CDR2 SVGEGT. The germline V and J ends were trimmed by 4 bases and 3 bases, with 9 bases remaining between them. CDR3 length equals 13 residues.

The CDR3 is CASSAAQGGETQYF. Here the CDR3 DNA reads TGTGCCAGTAGTGCAGCACAGGGGGGGGAGACCCAGTACTTC. The chain employs TRBV19 and TRBJ2-5, with a tentative D call TRBD1 (8 bases). The CDR3 covers 14 residues. Germline CDR1 and CDR2: LNHDA and SQIVND (reference sequence). The V and J ends lost 5 bases and 5 bases respectively, with 15 bases between them. Together with reference TRBV19 and TRBJ2-5, the CDR3 gives the full variable domain: DGGITQSPKYLFRKEGQNVTLSCEQNLNHDAMYWYRQDPGQGLRLIYYSQIVNDFQKGDIAEGYSVSREKKESFPLTVTSAQKNPTAFYLCASSAAQGGETQYFGPGTRLLVL.

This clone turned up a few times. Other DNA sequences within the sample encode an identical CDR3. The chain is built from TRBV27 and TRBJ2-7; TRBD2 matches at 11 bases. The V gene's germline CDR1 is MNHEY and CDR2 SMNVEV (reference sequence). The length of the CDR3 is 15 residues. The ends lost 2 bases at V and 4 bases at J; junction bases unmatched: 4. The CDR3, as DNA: TGTGCCAGCAGTTTACGACTAGCGGGACCGTACGAGCAGTACTTC. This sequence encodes CASSLRLAGPYEQYF.

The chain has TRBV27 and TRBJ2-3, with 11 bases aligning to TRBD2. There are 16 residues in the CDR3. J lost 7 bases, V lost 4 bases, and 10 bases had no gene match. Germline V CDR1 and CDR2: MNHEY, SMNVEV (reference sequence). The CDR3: CASSSTTSGSKNTQYF. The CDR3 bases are TGTGCCAGCAGTTCAACAACTAGCGGGAGTAAGAATACGCAGTATTTT.

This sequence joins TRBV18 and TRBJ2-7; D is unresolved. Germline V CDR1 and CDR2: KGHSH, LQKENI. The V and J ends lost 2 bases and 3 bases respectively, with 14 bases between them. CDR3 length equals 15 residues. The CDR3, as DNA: TGTGCCAGCTCACCAAACCAGGTCGCCAGCTACGAGCAGTACTTC. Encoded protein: CASSPNQVASYEQYF.

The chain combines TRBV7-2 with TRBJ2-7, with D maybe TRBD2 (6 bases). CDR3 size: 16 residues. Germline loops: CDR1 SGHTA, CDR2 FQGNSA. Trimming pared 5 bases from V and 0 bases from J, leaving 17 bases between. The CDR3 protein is CASSTREPGRSYEQYF. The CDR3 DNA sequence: TGTGCCAGCAGCACCCGGGAGCCAGGGCGCTCCTACGAGCAGTACTTC.